This TCR beta chain was retrieved from a study of blood T cell repertoires in COVID-19 (dated by TCRdb to 2019 to 2021). With respect to the entire study: The collaborator samples originated in the United States, Italy and Spain and spanned the acute and convalescent phases of COVID-19. The repertoires were released in a freely available public database meant as a resource for research on the immune response to SARS-CoV-2. Where available, HLA class I and class II types were taken from metadata supplied by the sample provider and were not determined by assay-based typing. The material from the prospective study consisted of cDNA or gDNA derived from T cells, B-cell-depleted T cells, or PBMCs. The samples were drawn from two sources: the first 160 participants of the ongoing ImmuneRACE study, and some 1,300 subjects contributed by 6 global collaborators. A de-identified subject ID, COVID-19 status, age in years and sex were almost always included in the sample metadata. Subjects who had been exposed to COVID-19, were actively infected with it, or had recovered from it provided the deeply sampled blood TCRbeta repertoires that made up the dataset. Points the paper makes about the study in general: How much clinical and demographic metadata was included differed by source and by participant, and the metadata was provided uncurated.

As regards this clone: Its antigen remains unidentified. There are no base qualities to consult, and no much larger clone falls within one base.

One collaborating source in Seattle enrolled patients during active infection and followed them longitudinally through the course of disease. The collaborating institutions used their own protocols to collect whole blood in K2EDTA tubes. For TCRbeta analysis, collaborators shipped samples in one of three forms: frozen whole blood, isolated PBMCs, or DNA extracted from either of those sample types. Reading from cysteine to phenylalanine, the CDR3 counts 15 amino acids. Only the CDR3 DNA is retained, 45 bases long and in frame from the first base. For this chain, trimming is 5 bases at the V end and 4 bases at the J end, and the number of junction bases without a gene match is 8. In the germline V gene, CDR1 corresponds to ENHRY and CDR2 to SYGVKD. TCRbeta CDR3 regions were amplified from genomic DNA using the immunoSEQ Assay, a bias-controlled multiplex PCR. Turning to the authors' computational methods: Within the assay, amplification of reference gene primers was used to estimate how many nucleated cells each sample contained. Sequence reads were collapsed and filtered to measure the absolute abundance of every unique TCRbeta CDR3 rearrangement. For each sample, productive Simpson clonality was calculated by taking the square root of Simpson's diversity index across productive rearrangements. TCRdb re-hosts the immuneACCESS table, in-frame sequences only. Its copies lack some clones; in the studies checked, an unresolved V gene accounts for under half of them, and the cause for the rest is not known. V, J and clone size reflect that table, while D and trimming were determined from the DNA. Recorded for this sample are about 150,000 clones; 70% to 85% of them occurred a single time. Of the sample, under 0.8% is held by the ten largest clones.

This sequence was found in a man aged 55 to 70 with COVID-19, enrolled during active disease. Material: peripheral blood. Rearrangement joined TRBV10-3 to TRBJ1-1, with 9 junctional bases fitting TRBD1. The base sequence is TGTGCCATCAGTAGCAACAGGGGGCTTAGCACTGAAGCTTTCTTT. This gives the protein CAISSNRGLSTEAFF.